The TCR beta chain under discussion was sequenced for a study of T cells in narcolepsy. Clones were read by immunoSEQ multiplex PCR, and TCRdb kept only the in-frame ones, dropping some. This table holds some 29,000 clones, about 89% found once. Germline CDR1 and CDR2: LNHDA and SQIVND (reference sequence). This CDR3 region has 14 residues. Trimming cost V 8 bases and J 3 bases, with 16 bases left between them. The receptor comes from a human donor in good health. The source material was memory (CD45RA-) CD4+ T cells from blood. This sequence joins TRBV19 and TRBJ1-1, with a possible D match to TRBD1 (6 bases). In DNA form, the CDR3 reads TGTGCCAGTCTCGGGACACGGTCATACACTGAAGCTTTCTTT. This encodes CASLGTRSYTEAFF.